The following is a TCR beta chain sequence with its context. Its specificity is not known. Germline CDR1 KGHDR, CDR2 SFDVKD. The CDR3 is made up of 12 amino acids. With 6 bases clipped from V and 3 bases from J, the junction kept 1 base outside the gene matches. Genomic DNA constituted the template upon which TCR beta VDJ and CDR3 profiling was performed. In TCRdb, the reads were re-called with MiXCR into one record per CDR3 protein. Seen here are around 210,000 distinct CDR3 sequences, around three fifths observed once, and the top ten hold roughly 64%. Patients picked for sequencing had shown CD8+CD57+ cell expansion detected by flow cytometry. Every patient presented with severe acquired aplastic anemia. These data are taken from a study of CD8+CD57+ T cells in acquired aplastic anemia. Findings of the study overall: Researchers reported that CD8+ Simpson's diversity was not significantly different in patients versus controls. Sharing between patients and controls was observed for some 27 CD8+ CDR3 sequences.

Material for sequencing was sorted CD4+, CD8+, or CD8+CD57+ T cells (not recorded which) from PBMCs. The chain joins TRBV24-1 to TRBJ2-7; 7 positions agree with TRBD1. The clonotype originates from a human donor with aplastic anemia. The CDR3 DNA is TGTGCCACCAGTTGGGACAGCTACGAGCAGTACTTC. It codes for CATSWDSYEQYF.